This T cell receptor beta chain was sequenced for a study of cytomegalovirus exposure and HLA in healthy donors. The CDR3 sequence is 16 residues long. J was trimmed by 4 bases and V by 4 bases; bases with no gene match: 13. Germline loops: CDR1 SGHRS, CDR2 YFSETQ. Primers included in the PCR were 60 Vbeta and 13 Jbeta primers. Repertoires were generated with immunoSEQ multiplex PCR, while TCRdb's copy carries only in-frame clones and drops some. This table has 150,000 or so clones, just under 75% appearing once. Sequencing was done on a sample of PBMCs. The sequence came from a woman younger than 35 in good health and CMV-seronegative. The rearrangement uses TRBV5-1 and TRBJ1-1, with 7 positions matching TRBD1. In nucleotides, the CDR3 is TGCGCCAGCAGCCCCTCCCCCGACAGGGCGACCACTGAAGCTTTCTTT. Translation: CASSPSPDRATTEAFF. The entire variable domain, with the rest obtained from reference TRBV5-1 and TRBJ1-1, is as follows: KAGVTQTPRYLIKTRGQQVTLSCSPISGHRSVSWYQQTPGQGLQFLFEYFSETQRNKGNFPGRFSGRQFSNSRSEMNVSTLELGDSALYLCASSPSPDRATTEAFFGQGTRLTVV.